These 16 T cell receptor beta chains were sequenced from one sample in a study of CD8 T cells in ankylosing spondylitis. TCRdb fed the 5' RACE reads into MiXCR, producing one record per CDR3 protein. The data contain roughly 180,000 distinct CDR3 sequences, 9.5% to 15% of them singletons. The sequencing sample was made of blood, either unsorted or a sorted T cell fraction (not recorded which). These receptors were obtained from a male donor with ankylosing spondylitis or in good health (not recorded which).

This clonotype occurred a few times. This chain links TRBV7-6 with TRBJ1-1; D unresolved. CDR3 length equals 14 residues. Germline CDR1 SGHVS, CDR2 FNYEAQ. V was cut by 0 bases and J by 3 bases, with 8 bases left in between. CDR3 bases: TGTGCCAGCAGCTTAGCGTATCCTGACACTGAAGCTTTCTTT. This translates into CASSLAYPDTEAFF.

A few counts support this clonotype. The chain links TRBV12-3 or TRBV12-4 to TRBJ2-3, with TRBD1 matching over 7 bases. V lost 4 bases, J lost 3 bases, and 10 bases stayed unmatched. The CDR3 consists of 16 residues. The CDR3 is CASSSKTPTGTDTQYF. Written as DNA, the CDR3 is TGTGCCAGCAGTTCCAAAACTCCGACAGGGACAGATACGCAGTATTTT.

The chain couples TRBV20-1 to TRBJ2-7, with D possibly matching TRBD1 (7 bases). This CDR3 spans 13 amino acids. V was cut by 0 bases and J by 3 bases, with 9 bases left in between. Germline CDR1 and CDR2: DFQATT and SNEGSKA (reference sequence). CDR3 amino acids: CSARDQGGYEQYF. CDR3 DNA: TGCAGTGCTAGAGATCAGGGGGGCTACGAGCAGTACTTC.

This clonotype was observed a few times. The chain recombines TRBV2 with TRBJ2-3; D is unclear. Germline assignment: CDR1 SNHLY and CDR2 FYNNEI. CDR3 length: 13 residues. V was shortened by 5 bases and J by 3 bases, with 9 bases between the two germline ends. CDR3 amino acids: CASSLGKTDTQYF. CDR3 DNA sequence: TGTGCCAGCAGTCTGGGGAAGACAGATACGCAGTATTTT. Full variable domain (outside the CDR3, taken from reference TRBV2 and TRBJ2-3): EPEVTQTPSHQVTQMGQEVILRCVPISNHLYFYWYRQILGQKVEFLVSFYNNEISEKSEIFDDQFSVERPDGSNFTLKIRSTKLEDSAMYFCASSLGKTDTQYFGPGTRLTVL.

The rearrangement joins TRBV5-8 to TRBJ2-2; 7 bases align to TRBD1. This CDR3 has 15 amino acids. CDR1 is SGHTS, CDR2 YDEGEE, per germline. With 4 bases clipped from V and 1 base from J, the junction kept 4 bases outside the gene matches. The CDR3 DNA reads TGTGCCAGCAGCCTCTGGACAGGGAACACCGGGGAGCTGTTTTTT. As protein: CASSLWTGNTGELFF.

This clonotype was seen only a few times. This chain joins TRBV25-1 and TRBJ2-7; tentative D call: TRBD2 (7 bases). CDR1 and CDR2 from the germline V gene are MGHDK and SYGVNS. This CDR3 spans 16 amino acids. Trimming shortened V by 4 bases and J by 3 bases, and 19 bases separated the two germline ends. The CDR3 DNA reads TGTGCCAGCAGTGGCCTTTGGGAGGGGGAAGGCTACGAGCAGTACTTC. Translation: CASSGLWEGEGYEQYF.

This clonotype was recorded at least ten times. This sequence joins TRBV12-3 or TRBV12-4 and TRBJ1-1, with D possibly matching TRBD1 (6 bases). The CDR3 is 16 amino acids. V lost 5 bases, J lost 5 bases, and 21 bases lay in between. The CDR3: CASSPSAPGGWTEAFF. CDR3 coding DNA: TGTGCCAGCAGTCCGTCCGCCCCGGGGGGCTGGACTGAAGCTTTCTTT.

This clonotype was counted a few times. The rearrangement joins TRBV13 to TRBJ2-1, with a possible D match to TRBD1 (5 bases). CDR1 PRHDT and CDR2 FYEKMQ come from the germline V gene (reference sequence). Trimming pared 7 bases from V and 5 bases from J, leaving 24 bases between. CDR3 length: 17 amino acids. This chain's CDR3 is CASTGFGPPDGDNEQFF. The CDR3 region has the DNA TGTGCCAGCACAGGGTTTGGCCCCCCGGATGGGGACAATGAGCAGTTCTTC.

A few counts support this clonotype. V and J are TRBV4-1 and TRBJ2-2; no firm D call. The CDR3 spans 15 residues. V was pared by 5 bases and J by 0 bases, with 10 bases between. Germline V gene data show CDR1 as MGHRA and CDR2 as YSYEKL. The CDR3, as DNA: TGCGCCAGCAGCTACGTGACCGCGAACACCGGGGAGCTGTTTTTT. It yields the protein CASSYVTANTGELFF.

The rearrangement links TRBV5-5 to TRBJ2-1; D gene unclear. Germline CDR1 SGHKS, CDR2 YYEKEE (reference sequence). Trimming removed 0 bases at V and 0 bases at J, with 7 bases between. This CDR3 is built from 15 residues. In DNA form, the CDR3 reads TGTGCCAGCAGCTTGGAGACGGACTCCTACAATGAGCAGTTCTTC. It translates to CASSLETDSYNEQFF.

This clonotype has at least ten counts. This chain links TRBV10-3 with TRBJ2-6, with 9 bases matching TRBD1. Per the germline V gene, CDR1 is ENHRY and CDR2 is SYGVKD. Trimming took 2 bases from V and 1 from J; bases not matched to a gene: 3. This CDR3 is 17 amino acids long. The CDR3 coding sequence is TGTGCCATCAGTGAGCTAGGACAGGGGTCTGGGGCCAACGTCCTGACTTTC. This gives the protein CAISELGQGSGANVLTF.

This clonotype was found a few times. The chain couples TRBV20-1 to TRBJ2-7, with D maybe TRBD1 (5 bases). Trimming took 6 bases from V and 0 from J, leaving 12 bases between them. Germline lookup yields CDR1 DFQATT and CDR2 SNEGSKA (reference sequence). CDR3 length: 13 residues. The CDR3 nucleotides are TGCAGTGCGAAGTGGGGCAACTCCTACGAGCAGTACTTC. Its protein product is CSAKWGNSYEQYF.

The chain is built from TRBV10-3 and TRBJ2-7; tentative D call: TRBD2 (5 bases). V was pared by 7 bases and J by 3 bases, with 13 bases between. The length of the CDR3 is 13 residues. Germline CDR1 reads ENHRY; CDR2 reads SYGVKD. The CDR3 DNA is TGTGCCATCACGAGGGCACAGAACTACGAGCAGTACTTC. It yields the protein CAITRAQNYEQYF.

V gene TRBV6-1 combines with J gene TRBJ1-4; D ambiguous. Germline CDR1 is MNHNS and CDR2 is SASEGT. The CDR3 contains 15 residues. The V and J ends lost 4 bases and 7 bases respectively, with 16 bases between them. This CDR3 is CASSGAAGVSEKLFF. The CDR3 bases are TGTGCCAGCAGTGGGGCAGCGGGCGTTAGTGAAAAACTGTTTTTT.

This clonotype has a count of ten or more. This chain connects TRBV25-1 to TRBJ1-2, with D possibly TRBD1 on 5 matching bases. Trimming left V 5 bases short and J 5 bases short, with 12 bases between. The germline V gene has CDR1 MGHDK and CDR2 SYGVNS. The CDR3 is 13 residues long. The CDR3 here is CASSYPGSYGYTF. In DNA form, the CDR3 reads TGTGCCAGCAGTTATCCAGGGTCTTATGGCTACACCTTC.

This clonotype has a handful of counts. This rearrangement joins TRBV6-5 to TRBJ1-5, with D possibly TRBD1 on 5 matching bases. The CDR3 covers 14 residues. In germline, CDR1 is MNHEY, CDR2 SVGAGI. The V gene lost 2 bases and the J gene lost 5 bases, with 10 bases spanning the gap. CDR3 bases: TGTGCCAGCAGTTACGGACACGGGGATCAGCCCCAGCATTTT. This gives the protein CASSYGHGDQPQHF.